Below, one TCR beta chain is given with its context. Clones were read by immunoSEQ multiplex PCR, and TCRdb kept only the in-frame ones, dropping some. The sample includes tens of thousands of clones, 75% to 80% seen only once; the top ten take 35% to 45%. These data come from a study of T cell clones after liver transplantation. For the study at large: Liver transplant recipients had immunosuppression withdrawal attempted within 2 years. Apart from a few HCV-positive recipients, transplants were for non-autoimmune, non-viral reasons. Standard immunosuppression, with no induction, continued until 12-24 months after transplant.

The specimen comprised CD8+ T cells from blood, sampled approximately 54 months after liver transplant. This receptor was obtained from a human patient who received a liver transplant. The graft donor may account for some of the T cells.

The chain's CDR3 is CASKDLNTGELFF. Here the CDR3 DNA reads TGTGCCAGCAAGGACCTTAACACCGGGGAGCTGTTTTTT. The chain couples TRBV2 to TRBJ2-2; D remains ambiguous. The germline V and J ends were trimmed by 7 bases and 2 bases, with 8 bases remaining between them. Germline CDR1 reads SNHLY; CDR2 reads FYNNEI. CDR3 length equals 13 residues.